The 23 T cell receptor beta chains given below trace back to one sample, sequenced in a study of early T cells in non-severe SARS-CoV-2 infection. TCRdb independently ran MiXCR on the 5' RACE reads; one entry per CDR3 protein. Among 17,000 or so distinct CDR3 sequences listed, about 5.4% were seen once. The sequencing used whole blood, collected at baseline. The receptors here all came from an adult who was a healthcare worker with PCR-confirmed SARS-CoV-2 infection or an uninfected control (not recorded which).

There are a few counts of this clonotype. The rearrangement uses TRBV12-5 and TRBJ2-1; either TRBD1 or TRBD2 may supply D (5 bases each). The CDR3 consists of 15 residues. Trimming pared 1 base from V and 8 bases from J, leaving 15 bases between. CDR1 is LGHNT and CDR2 is FRNRAP in the germline V gene. Here the CDR3 reads CASGLGEPGDDEQFF. Written as DNA, the CDR3 is TGTGCTAGTGGTTTGGGGGAGCCCGGGGACGATGAGCAGTTCTTC.

This clonotype appeared many times. The DNA for the CDR3 is TGTGCCAGTAGTATAGGTGGGACAGACACTGAAGCTTTCTTT. This sequence encodes CASSIGGTDTEAFF. The V gene is TRBV19, the J gene TRBJ1-1; 7 nucleotides align to TRBD1. CDR3 length: 14 residues. The junction had 2 bases not matched to a gene; V was cut back by 1 base and J by 3 bases. In germline, CDR1 is LNHDA, CDR2 SQIVND (reference sequence). The complete variable domain, with remaining parts taken from reference TRBV19 and TRBJ1-1, reads DGGITQSPKYLFRKEGQNVTLSCEQNLNHDAMYWYRQDPGQGLRLIYYSQIVNDFQKGDIAEGYSVSREKKESFPLTVTSAQKNPTAFYLCASSIGGTDTEAFFGQGTRLTVV.

This chain joins TRBV20-1 and TRBJ2-2, with D possibly called TRBD1 or TRBD2 (6 bases each). The CDR3 runs 14 residues. Germline CDR1 DFQATT, CDR2 SNEGSKA (reference sequence). The V and J ends lost 3 bases and 3 bases respectively, with 11 bases between them. In DNA form, the CDR3 reads TGCAGTGCTAGGGACTACAGGGACACCGGGGAGCTGTTTTTT. Amino acid sequence: CSARDYRDTGELFF.

Only a few counts were recorded for this clonotype. The chain has TRBV19 and TRBJ1-2; 8 bases align to TRBD1. Germline assignment: CDR1 LNHDA and CDR2 SQIVND (reference sequence). This CDR3 has 15 residues. Trimming at V came to 5 bases and at J to 1 base, leaving 6 bases not matched to a gene. The DNA of the CDR3 is TGTGCCAGTAGTTCAGGGGGCGAACGTAACTATGGCTACACCTTC. This translates into CASSSGGERNYGYTF.

This clonotype was detected many times. The gene calls are TRBV14 and TRBJ2-5; D gene unclear. V was cut by 2 bases and J by 6 bases, with 10 bases left in between. Germline CDR1 reads SGHDN; CDR2 reads FVKESK. CDR3 size: 13 residues. This CDR3 is CASSQSVLQTQYF. The CDR3 region has the DNA TGTGCCAGCAGCCAATCGGTCCTTCAGACCCAGTACTTC.

The chain has TRBV5-8 and TRBJ2-1; D unclear. V lost 4 bases to trimming and J lost 6 bases, with 11 bases between them. The CDR3 loop spans 13 amino acids. Per germline, CDR1 SGHTS and CDR2 YDEGEE. CDR3 in amino acids: CASSRLSGNEQFF. For the CDR3, the DNA is TGTGCCAGCAGCCGACTTTCGGGCAATGAGCAGTTCTTC.

The rearrangement joins TRBV7-6 to TRBJ2-2; 7 nucleotides align to TRBD2. This CDR3 comprises 16 residues. The V and J ends lost 3 bases and 4 bases, in that order; junction bases with no gene match: 8. Germline V lookup: CDR1 SGHVS, CDR2 FNYEAQ. DNA for the CDR3: TGTGCCAGCAGCTTGTCGCCGGGGGGACTCACCGGGGAGCTGTTTTTT. This translates into CASSLSPGGLTGELFF. Filled out from reference TRBV7-6 and TRBJ2-2, the complete variable domain reads GAGVSQSPRYKVTKRGQDVALRCDPISGHVSLYWYRQALGQGPEFLTYFNYEAQQDKSGLPNDRFSAERPEGSISTLTIQRTEQRDSAMYRCASSLSPGGLTGELFFGEGSRLTVL.

This clonotype was counted ten times or more. The chain combines TRBV5-1 with TRBJ1-5, with a tentative D call TRBD1 (5 bases). The germline V gene has CDR1 SGHRS and CDR2 YFSETQ. This CDR3 spans 15 amino acids. The V end lost 2 bases, the J end lost 6 bases, and 15 bases lay between the germline ends. The CDR3 here is CASSFDGGHGQPQHF. CDR3 bases: TGCGCCAGCAGCTTCGACGGGGGTCATGGTCAGCCCCAGCATTTT.

This clonotype is labeled medium-sized. Written as DNA, the CDR3 is TGTGCCACCAGCTCCTACAATGAGCAGTTCTTC. It is translated as CATSSYNEQFF. The chain links TRBV24-1 to TRBJ2-1; D not certain. Per the germline V gene, CDR1 is KGHDR and CDR2 is SFDVKD. V lost 7 bases and J lost 0, with 0 bases in between. CDR3 size: 11 residues.

This clonotype was seen many times. The chain recombines TRBV6-1 with TRBJ2-5, with 7 bases aligning to TRBD2. This CDR3 is 15 amino acids long. Germline CDR1 and CDR2: MNHNS and SASEGT. V lost 2 bases, J lost 4 bases, and 7 bases stayed unmatched. The CDR3 coding sequence is TGTGCCAGCAGTGAAACTCGGGGGGTGGGAGAGACCCAGTACTTC. Amino acid sequence: CASSETRGVGETQYF.

This clonotype was recorded many times. The chain is built from TRBV3-1 and TRBJ1-6; perhaps TRBD1 as D (6 bases). The V end lost 1 base, the J end lost 10 bases, and 11 bases lay between the germline ends. This CDR3 has 14 amino acids. Looked up from germline, CDR1 is LGHDT and CDR2 is YNNKEL (reference sequence). Written as DNA, the CDR3 is TGTGCCAGCAGCCAAGGGACTCAGGGGTCACCCCTCCACTTT. Protein: CASSQGTQGSPLHF.

Ten or more counts support this clonotype. The CDR3 spells CASSRDPDDTQYF. CDR3 sequence (DNA): TGCGCCAGCAGTCGGGACCCAGACGATACGCAGTATTTT. The rearrangement joins TRBV10-1 to TRBJ2-3; D assignment may be TRBD1 or TRBD2 (5 bases each). The V gene lost 5 bases and the J gene lost 6 bases, with 12 bases spanning the gap. The germline CDR1 and CDR2 sequences are WNHNN and SYGVQD (reference sequence). The CDR3 runs 13 residues.

This clonotype was detected ten times or more. This rearrangement joins TRBV7-2 to TRBJ2-7, with D tentatively TRBD1 or TRBD2 (6 bases each). The CDR3 consists of 13 residues. The germline V gene has CDR1 SGHTA and CDR2 FQGNSA. The V and J ends lost 3 bases and 6 bases respectively, with 12 bases between them. CDR3 nucleotides: TGTGCCAGCAGCTTTGGGGGGCCCCGCGAGCAGTACTTC. Translated, it gives CASSFGGPREQYF.

This clonotype was recorded a few times. The rearrangement links TRBV6-6 to TRBJ1-1; D may be TRBD1 (6 bases). From germline, CDR1 is MNHNY and CDR2 SVGAGI (reference sequence). The CDR3 has 13 amino acids. V was clipped by 6 bases and J by 4 bases, with 12 bases between them. CDR3 DNA sequence: TGTGCCAGCAGAGGGACACTCGGCACTGAAGCTTTCTTT. It is translated as CASRGTLGTEAFF.

Judged by abundance, this clonotype is medium-sized (0.01 to 0.1%). The CDR3 sequence: CATSGPPTDTQYF. Here the CDR3 DNA reads TGTGCCACCAGTGGACCTCCCACAGATACGCAGTATTTT. The V gene is TRBV24-1, the J gene TRBJ2-3; D remains unclear. V was shortened by 5 bases and J by 2 bases, with 7 bases between the two germline ends. CDR3 length: 13 residues. The germline V gene has CDR1 KGHDR and CDR2 SFDVKD.

This clonotype was detected a few times. CDR3 coding DNA: TGTGCCAGCTGCTTGGGATTTACACCCCTCCACTTT. This encodes CASCLGFTPLHF. V gene TRBV2 combines with J gene TRBJ1-6; D is unclear. The CDR3 loop spans 12 amino acids. V lost 8 bases and J lost 11, with 13 bases in between. Germline V gene data show CDR1 as SNHLY and CDR2 as FYNNEI.

This clonotype was recorded at least ten times. The rearrangement uses TRBV6-5 and TRBJ2-7; TRBD1 aligns across 8 bases. Germline CDR1 and CDR2: MNHEY and SVGAGI. The CDR3 has 15 residues. V shed 6 bases, J shed 2 bases, and the junction held 9 bases outside the gene matches. The CDR3 is CASSRDRLVPYEQYF. The CDR3 bases are TGTGCCAGCAGCAGGGACAGGTTGGTTCCCTACGAGCAGTACTTC.

In its sample, this clonotype was seen many times. CDR3: CASSPRGSLMNTEAFF. In DNA, the CDR3 is TGTGCCAGCAGCCCCAGGGGTAGCCTCATGAACACTGAAGCTTTCTTT. The chain uses TRBV7-8 and TRBJ1-1, with D tentatively TRBD1 (6 bases). The germline gives CDR1 SGHVS, CDR2 FQNEAQ. This CDR3 has 16 amino acids. V dropped 5 bases and J dropped 0 bases, with 16 bases sitting between them.

This clonotype was recorded at least ten times. J is TRBJ1-1 and V is TRBV29-1; D gene unclear. Germline V gives CDR1 SQVTM, CDR2 ANQGSEA. Trimming cost V 4 bases and J 7 bases, with 13 bases left between them. CDR3 length: 12 residues. DNA of the CDR3: TGCAGCGTTGTCGAGGGTAAGGGTGAAGCTTTCTTT. Translation: CSVVEGKGEAFF.

This clonotype was observed many times. This rearrangement joins TRBV6-2 or TRBV6-3 to TRBJ2-5; a weak D match, TRBD2 (5 bases). CDR1 is MNHEY and CDR2 is SVGEGT in the germline V gene. Between the trimmed V and J ends, which lost 2 bases and 6 bases, there was a span of 10 bases. The CDR3 is made up of 13 amino acids. In DNA form, the CDR3 reads TGTGCCAGCAGTTACGGGCCGGGAAAGACCCAGTACTTC. It specifies CASSYGPGKTQYF.

This clonotype was picked up many times. This chain uses TRBV7-8 with TRBJ1-6, with TRBD1 identical over 7 bases. The CDR3 runs to 14 residues. Per germline, CDR1 SGHVS and CDR2 FQNEAQ. With V trimmed by 5 bases and J by 6 bases, 4 bases remained unmatched. The CDR3 region has the DNA TGTGCCAGCAGCCGGGACAGCGTTAATTCACCCCTCCACTTT. Translation: CASSRDSVNSPLHF.

The chain uses TRBV29-1 and TRBJ2-2; TRBD2 aligns across 10 bases. This CDR3 region has 14 residues. Germline V CDR1 and CDR2: SQVTM, ANQGSEA. V dropped 4 bases and J dropped 5; count of bases not matched to a gene: 4. CDR3 coding DNA: TGCAGCGTTGGCACTAGCGGGGTAACCGGGGAGCTGTTTTTT. Protein: CSVGTSGVTGELFF.

This clonotype occurred many times. The gene calls are TRBV7-2 and TRBJ1-3; unclear D gene. Germline CDR1 SGHTA, CDR2 FQGNSA. Trimming removed 2 bases from V and 6 bases from J, with 8 bases in between. This CDR3 contains 13 residues. The CDR3, as DNA: TGTGCCAGCAGCTTACAGCCTGAAAACACCATATATTTT. Residues: CASSLQPENTIYF.